Listed below are T cell receptor beta chains from one sample, sequenced in a study of T cell responses to AZD1222 COVID-19 vaccine. The protocol was immunoSEQ multiplex PCR, while the TCRdb copy is restricted to in-frame clones and leaves out a portion. Of some 100,000 clones in the sample, about 83% are singletons; the top ten hold 10% to 15%. The source was peripheral blood, collected on day 0 of AZD1222 vaccination. All receptors derive from an adult in good health. Each CDR3 is given with its conserved first and last residue. The D gene is left open where the match is weak. Rows may omit the clone size; those that give it use once, few, many or a size class.

j_gene: TRBJ2-3; abundance: .; d_gene: TRBD2; v_gene: TRBV5-4; CDR3aa: CASSPGGPRTDTQYF; CDR3nt: TGTGCCAGCAGCCCGGGAGGGCCTCGGACAGATACGCAGTATTTT
j_gene: TRBJ2-7; abundance: .; d_gene: TRBD2; v_gene: TRBV5-4; CDR3aa: CASSLLTSGGSEQYF; CDR3nt: TGTGCCAGCAGCTTACTGACTAGCGGTGGGAGCGAGCAGTACTTC
j_gene: TRBJ1-2; abundance: .; d_gene: .; v_gene: TRBV28; CDR3aa: CASSQGGYGYTF; CDR3nt: TGTGCCAGCAGTCAGGGAGGGTATGGCTACACCTTC
j_gene: TRBJ1-2; abundance: .; d_gene: TRBD1; v_gene: TRBV28; CDR3aa: CACWDSSTNYGYTF; CDR3nt: TGTGCCTGCTGGGACAGCTCAACTAACTATGGCTACACCTTC
j_gene: TRBJ2-7; abundance: .; d_gene: TRBD1; v_gene: TRBV6-5; CDR3aa: CASGRGQGLYEQYF; CDR3nt: TGTGCCAGCGGACGGGGACAGGGACTCTACGAGCAGTACTTC
j_gene: TRBJ2-3; abundance: .; d_gene: .; v_gene: TRBV9; CDR3aa: CASSVERLDTQYF; CDR3nt: TGTGCCAGCAGCGTAGAACGACTAGATACGCAGTATTTT
j_gene: TRBJ1-2; abundance: .; d_gene: .; v_gene: TRBV19; CDR3aa: CASRGTGANYGYTF; CDR3nt: TGTGCCAGTAGAGGGACTGGAGCTAACTATGGCTACACCTTC
j_gene: TRBJ1-1; abundance: .; d_gene: .; v_gene: TRBV27; CDR3aa: CASSFLGLNTEAFF; CDR3nt: TGTGCCAGCAGCTTTTTGGGGCTGAACACTGAAGCTTTCTTT
j_gene: TRBJ1-6; abundance: .; d_gene: .; v_gene: TRBV5-1; CDR3aa: CASSLEGHPNSPLHF; CDR3nt: TGCGCCAGCAGCTTGGAGGGACACCCGAATTCACCCCTCCACTTT
j_gene: TRBJ2-1; abundance: .; d_gene: .; v_gene: TRBV7-6; CDR3aa: CASSLTASYPYNEQFF; CDR3nt: TGTGCCAGCAGCTTAACGGCTAGCTACCCCTACAATGAGCAGTTCTTC
j_gene: TRBJ1-1; abundance: .; d_gene: .; v_gene: TRBV24-1; CDR3aa: CATRGDTNTEAFF; CDR3nt: TGTGCCACCCGGGGGGACACGAACACTGAAGCTTTCTTT
j_gene: TRBJ2-1; abundance: .; d_gene: .; v_gene: TRBV28; CDR3aa: CASSFDYNEQFF; CDR3nt: TGTGCCAGCAGTTTCGATTACAATGAGCAGTTCTTC
j_gene: TRBJ1-5; abundance: .; d_gene: .; v_gene: TRBV28; CDR3aa: CASTPSGRSSNQPQHF; CDR3nt: TGTGCCAGCACTCCTTCCGGCAGATCTAGCAATCAGCCCCAGCATTTT
j_gene: TRBJ2-5; abundance: .; d_gene: .; v_gene: TRBV9; CDR3aa: CASGSSGSWETQYF; CDR3nt: TGTGCCAGCGGTAGCTCCGGATCCTGGGAGACCCAGTACTTC
j_gene: TRBJ1-5; abundance: .; d_gene: .; v_gene: TRBV24-1; CDR3aa: CATSESGVQPQHF; CDR3nt: TGTGCCACCAGTGAATCAGGGGTTCAGCCCCAGCATTTT
j_gene: TRBJ2-5; abundance: .; d_gene: .; v_gene: TRBV20-1; CDR3aa: CSASIGGLETQYF; CDR3nt: TGCAGTGCTAGTATCGGGGGCCTGGAGACCCAGTACTTC
j_gene: TRBJ1-4; abundance: once; d_gene: .; v_gene: TRBV18; CDR3aa: CASSPQGLGEKLFF; CDR3nt: TGTGCCAGCTCACCACAGGGATTGGGCGAAAAACTGTTTTTT
j_gene: TRBJ1-2; abundance: .; d_gene: .; v_gene: TRBV6-5; CDR3aa: CASTLRGGLYGYTF; CDR3nt: TGTGCCAGCACCCTAAGGGGGGGCCTCTATGGCTACACCTTC
j_gene: TRBJ2-2; abundance: .; d_gene: .; v_gene: TRBV7-2; CDR3aa: CASSLSGPNTGELFF; CDR3nt: TGTGCCAGCAGCTTATCCGGGCCGAACACCGGGGAGCTGTTTTTT
j_gene: TRBJ1-2; abundance: few; d_gene: .; v_gene: TRBV19; CDR3aa: CASSTGDGIYGYTF; CDR3nt: TGTGCCAGTAGTACAGGGGATGGGATCTATGGCTACACCTTC
j_gene: TRBJ1-6; abundance: .; d_gene: .; v_gene: TRBV7-9; CDR3aa: CASSLSGLYNSPLHF; CDR3nt: TGTGCCAGCAGCTTATCAGGACTGTATAATTCACCCCTCCACTTT
j_gene: TRBJ2-3; abundance: .; d_gene: .; v_gene: TRBV7-3; CDR3aa: CASSLTGYGVLNTQYF; CDR3nt: TGTGCCAGCAGCTTAACGGGCTACGGGGTTCTGAATACGCAGTATTTT
j_gene: TRBJ1-2; abundance: .; d_gene: TRBD1; v_gene: TRBV24-1; CDR3aa: CATRPGQESGYTF; CDR3nt: TGTGCCACCAGGCCGGGACAGGAGAGTGGCTACACCTTC
j_gene: TRBJ2-4; abundance: .; d_gene: .; v_gene: TRBV28; CDR3aa: CASSRLTGGGGNIQYF; CDR3nt: TGTGCCAGCAGTCGATTGACAGGAGGGGGGGGAAACATTCAGTACTTC
j_gene: TRBJ2-7; abundance: .; d_gene: .; v_gene: TRBV28; CDR3aa: CASRLKSYEQYF; CDR3nt: TGTGCCAGCAGACTTAAAAGCTACGAGCAGTACTTC
j_gene: TRBJ1-6; abundance: .; d_gene: .; v_gene: TRBV12-3/TRBV12-4; CDR3aa: CASSLSDNSPLHF; CDR3nt: TGTGCCAGCAGTTTATCGGATAATTCACCCCTCCACTTT
j_gene: TRBJ1-1; abundance: once; d_gene: TRBD1; v_gene: TRBV5-1; CDR3aa: CASSDPGQGLMNTEAFF; CDR3nt: TGCGCCAGCAGCGACCCGGGACAGGGACTAATGAACACTGAAGCTTTCTTT
j_gene: TRBJ2-7; abundance: once; d_gene: TRBD1; v_gene: TRBV27; CDR3aa: CASNPIGQGAYEQYF; CDR3nt: TGTGCCAGCAACCCAATCGGACAGGGGGCCTACGAGCAGTACTTC
j_gene: TRBJ2-7; abundance: .; d_gene: TRBD1; v_gene: TRBV28; CDR3aa: CASSLLSLRTGFSYEQYF; CDR3nt: TGTGCCAGCAGTTTACTAAGCCTCCGGACAGGCTTCTCCTACGAGCAGTACTTC
j_gene: TRBJ1-1; abundance: .; d_gene: .; v_gene: TRBV27; CDR3aa: CASSSISRDTEAFF; CDR3nt: TGTGCCAGCAGTTCTATTTCTAGGGACACTGAAGCTTTCTTT
j_gene: TRBJ2-1; abundance: .; d_gene: TRBD2; v_gene: TRBV10-3; CDR3aa: CAIRAGAGEVDEQFF; CDR3nt: TGTGCCATCAGAGCCGGGGCGGGAGAGGTGGATGAGCAGTTCTTC
j_gene: TRBJ2-7; abundance: .; d_gene: .; v_gene: TRBV11-2; CDR3aa: CASSLAAASYEQYF; CDR3nt: TGTGCCAGCAGCTTAGCAGCGGCCTCCTACGAGCAGTACTTC
j_gene: TRBJ2-1; abundance: .; d_gene: TRBD2; v_gene: TRBV4-1; CDR3aa: CASSQVGIAGVNEQFF; CDR3nt: TGCGCCAGCAGCCAAGTGGGGATAGCGGGAGTCAATGAGCAGTTCTTC
j_gene: TRBJ1-1; abundance: .; d_gene: TRBD1; v_gene: TRBV5-1; CDR3aa: CASGRTGDLTEAFF; CDR3nt: TGCGCCAGCGGCCGAACAGGGGATCTAACTGAAGCTTTCTTT
j_gene: TRBJ1-2; abundance: .; d_gene: .; v_gene: TRBV28; CDR3aa: CASSATGPVTF; CDR3nt: TGTGCCAGCAGCGCTACAGGGCCGGTCACCTTC
j_gene: TRBJ2-1; abundance: .; d_gene: TRBD2; v_gene: TRBV5-1; CDR3aa: CASSRSLAGGEQFF; CDR3nt: TGCGCCAGCAGCAGGTCGCTAGCGGGAGGTGAGCAGTTCTTC
j_gene: TRBJ1-1; abundance: .; d_gene: .; v_gene: TRBV19; CDR3aa: CASSIDRTPLRAFF; CDR3nt: TGTGCCAGTAGTATAGATCGGACACCCCTGAGGGCTTTCTTT
j_gene: TRBJ2-7; abundance: .; d_gene: TRBD2; v_gene: TRBV5-1; CDR3aa: CASSLNSGSSYEQYF; CDR3nt: TGCGCCAGCAGCTTGAATAGCGGGAGCTCCTACGAGCAGTACTTC
j_gene: TRBJ2-3; abundance: .; d_gene: .; v_gene: TRBV19; CDR3aa: CASTSTDTQYF; CDR3nt: TGTGCCAGTACCAGCACAGATACGCAGTATTTT
j_gene: TRBJ2-1; abundance: few; d_gene: .; v_gene: TRBV2; CDR3aa: CASTVDQGRYEQFF; CDR3nt: TGTGCCAGCACCGTGGATCAGGGTAGATATGAGCAGTTCTTC
j_gene: TRBJ2-7; abundance: .; d_gene: .; v_gene: TRBV5-4; CDR3aa: CASSEDSGEQYF; CDR3nt: TGTGCCAGCAGCGAGGACAGTGGCGAGCAGTACTTC
j_gene: TRBJ2-7; abundance: few; d_gene: TRBD1; v_gene: TRBV7-9; CDR3aa: CASSLADRVSSYEQYF; CDR3nt: TGTGCCAGCAGCTTAGCGGACAGGGTGAGCTCCTACGAGCAGTACTTC
j_gene: TRBJ2-1; abundance: .; d_gene: TRBD2; v_gene: TRBV19; CDR3aa: CASGTSGGRYNEQFF; CDR3nt: TGTGCCAGCGGGACTAGCGGAGGAAGATACAATGAGCAGTTCTTC
j_gene: TRBJ1-2; abundance: .; d_gene: .; v_gene: TRBV7-9; CDR3aa: CASSLVRGADYGYTF; CDR3nt: TGTGCCAGCAGCTTAGTTCGGGGGGCGGACTATGGCTACACCTTC
j_gene: TRBJ2-1; abundance: .; d_gene: .; v_gene: TRBV11-1; CDR3aa: CASSLGQAYLEEQFF; CDR3nt: TGTGCCAGCAGCTTAGGACAGGCGTATTTAGAGGAGCAGTTCTTC
j_gene: TRBJ1-2; abundance: .; d_gene: .; v_gene: TRBV5-1; CDR3aa: CASSLAMGAPPYGYTF; CDR3nt: TGCGCCAGCAGCTTGGCCATGGGGGCACCCCCCTATGGCTACACCTTC
j_gene: TRBJ1-3; abundance: .; d_gene: .; v_gene: TRBV6-5; CDR3aa: CASSFTGLRNTIYF; CDR3nt: TGTGCCAGCAGTTTTACAGGGTTAAGAAACACCATATATTTT
j_gene: TRBJ2-1; abundance: .; d_gene: .; v_gene: TRBV7-3; CDR3aa: CASSLGQGWNEQFF; CDR3nt: TGTGCCAGCAGCTTAGGCCAGGGGTGGAATGAGCAGTTCTTC
j_gene: TRBJ1-1; abundance: .; d_gene: .; v_gene: TRBV5-1; CDR3aa: CASSLLAGMNTEAFF; CDR3nt: TGCGCCAGCAGCTTGTTAGCAGGGATGAACACTGAAGCTTTCTTT
j_gene: TRBJ1-3; abundance: .; d_gene: .; v_gene: TRBV5-6; CDR3aa: CASTLRFGSLGGNTIYF; CDR3nt: TGTGCCAGCACCCTGAGGTTCGGTTCTCTAGGGGGAAACACCATATATTTT
j_gene: TRBJ2-7; abundance: .; d_gene: TRBD2; v_gene: TRBV6-6; CDR3aa: CASSRGRKDTAYEQYF; CDR3nt: TGTGCCAGCAGTCGCGGGAGGAAGGACACCGCCTACGAGCAGTACTTC
j_gene: TRBJ2-7; abundance: .; d_gene: TRBD2; v_gene: TRBV6-2/TRBV6-3; CDR3aa: CASSARTRAGGYEQYF; CDR3nt: TGTGCCAGCAGCGCAAGGACAAGAGCGGGAGGGTACGAGCAGTACTTC